The entry below describes one T cell receptor (beta chain). The target antigen is unknown. Unique molecular identifiers tagged every individual TCR cDNA molecule. One entry per CDR3 protein results from TCRdb running MiXCR on the 5' RACE reads. The repertoire holds a few thousand distinct CDR3 sequences, with 5% to 7% as singletons. The time point was: sample taken at primary tumor resection. Whole RNA obtained from tumor, nontumor lung or frozen PBMC underwent sequencing without sorting. This record belongs to a study of spatial heterogeneity in lung cancer. Study-level findings and limits: Alpha and beta chain coverage of tumor T cells was estimated at about 7.4% and 14%, respectively. In tumors, expanded intratumoral alpha and beta TCR counts tracked mutation counts.

This specimen was lung tumor tissue, taken at surgery. The receptor was derived from a male donor with early-stage non-small cell lung cancer.

The DNA for the CDR3 is TGCGCCAGCAGCGGCGGGAGGGCCAGTGATACGCAGTATTTT. It specifies CASSGGRASDTQYF. This chain links TRBV5-1 with TRBJ2-3; 9 bases agree with TRBD2. This CDR3 is 14 amino acids long. CDR1 is SGHRS and CDR2 is YFSETQ in the germline V gene. V lost 4 bases and J lost 6; bases outside the gene matches: 6.